This TCR beta chain emerged from a study of blood T cell repertoires in COVID-19. The assay was immunoSEQ multiplex PCR, and TCRdb's table has in-frame clones only and misses some. Of fewer than 250,000 clones listed, 86% were seen once; the top ten hold approximately 6.2%. Those enrolled in Seattle joined during active infection and were followed longitudinally afterward. V shed 5 bases, J shed 11 bases, and the junction held 9 bases outside the gene matches. The CDR3 length is 14 residues. Germline assignment: CDR1 SGHTA and CDR2 FQGNSA. The count of this clone is one. The receptor was derived from a woman older than 75 with COVID-19, enrolled during active disease. The rearrangement uses TRBV7-2 and TRBJ1-1, with 12 positions matching TRBD1. Sample: peripheral blood. The CDR3 coding sequence is TGTGCCAGCAGCCACGGGACAGGGGGCGCATCGGCTTTCTTT. Amino acids: CASSHGTGGASAFF.